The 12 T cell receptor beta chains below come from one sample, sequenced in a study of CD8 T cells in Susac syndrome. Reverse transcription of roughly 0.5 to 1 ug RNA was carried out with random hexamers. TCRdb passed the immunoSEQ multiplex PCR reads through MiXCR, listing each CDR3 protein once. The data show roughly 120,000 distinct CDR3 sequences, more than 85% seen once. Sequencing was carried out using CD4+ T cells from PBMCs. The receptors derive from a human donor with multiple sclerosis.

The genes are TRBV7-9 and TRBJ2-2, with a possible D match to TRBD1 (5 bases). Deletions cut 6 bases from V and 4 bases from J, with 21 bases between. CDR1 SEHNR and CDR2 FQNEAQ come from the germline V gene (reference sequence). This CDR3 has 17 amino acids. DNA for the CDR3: TGTGCCAGCAGGGTGGAAGGGGCCGCCGCTGGCACCGGGGAGCTGTTTTTT. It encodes CASRVEGAAAGTGELFF.

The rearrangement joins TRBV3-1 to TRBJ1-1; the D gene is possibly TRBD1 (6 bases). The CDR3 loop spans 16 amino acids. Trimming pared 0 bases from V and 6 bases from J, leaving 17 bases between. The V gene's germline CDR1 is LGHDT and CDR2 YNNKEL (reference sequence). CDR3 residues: CASSQDPHTGSAEAFF. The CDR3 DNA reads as TGTGCCAGCAGCCAAGATCCCCATACAGGGTCCGCTGAAGCTTTCTTT. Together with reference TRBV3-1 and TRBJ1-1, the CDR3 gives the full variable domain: DTAVSQTPKYLVTQMGNDKSIKCEQNLGHDTMYWYKQDSKKFLKIMFSYNNKELIINETVPNRFSPKSPDKAHLNLHINSLELGDSAVYFCASSQDPHTGSAEAFFGQGTRLTVV.

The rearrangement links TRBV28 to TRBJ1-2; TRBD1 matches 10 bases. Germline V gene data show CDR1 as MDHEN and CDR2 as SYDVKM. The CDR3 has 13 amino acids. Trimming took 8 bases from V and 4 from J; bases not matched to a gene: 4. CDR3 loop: CASSTGGGYGYTF. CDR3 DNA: TGTGCCAGCTCGACAGGGGGCGGCTATGGCTACACCTTC.

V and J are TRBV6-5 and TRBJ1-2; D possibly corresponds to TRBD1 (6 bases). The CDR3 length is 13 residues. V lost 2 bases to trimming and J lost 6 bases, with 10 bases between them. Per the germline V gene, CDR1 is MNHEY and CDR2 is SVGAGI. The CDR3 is CASSYRDRHGYTF. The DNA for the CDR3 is TGTGCCAGCAGTTACCGCGACAGGCATGGCTACACCTTC.

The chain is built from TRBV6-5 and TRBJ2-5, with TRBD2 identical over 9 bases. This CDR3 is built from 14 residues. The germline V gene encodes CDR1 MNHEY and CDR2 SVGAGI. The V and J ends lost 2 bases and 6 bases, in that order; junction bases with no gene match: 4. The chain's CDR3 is CASSYGGGAKTQYF. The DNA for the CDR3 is TGTGCCAGCAGTTACGGCGGGGGGGCTAAGACCCAGTACTTC.

Here the CDR3 reads CASSLDRAPVTGELFF. The CDR3 nucleotides are TGTGCCAGCAGTCTAGACAGGGCCCCGGTTACCGGGGAGCTGTTTTTT. This sequence joins TRBV12-3 or TRBV12-4 and TRBJ2-2; 7 positions agree with TRBD1. V was pared by 5 bases and J by 5 bases, with 11 bases of the junction left unmatched. This CDR3 has 16 amino acids.

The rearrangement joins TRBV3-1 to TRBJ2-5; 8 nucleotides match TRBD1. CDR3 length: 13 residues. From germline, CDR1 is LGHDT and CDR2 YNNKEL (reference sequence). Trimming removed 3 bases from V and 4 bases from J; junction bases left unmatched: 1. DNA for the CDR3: TGTGCCAGCAGCCACGGACAGGGAGAGACCCAGTACTTC. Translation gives CASSHGQGETQYF.

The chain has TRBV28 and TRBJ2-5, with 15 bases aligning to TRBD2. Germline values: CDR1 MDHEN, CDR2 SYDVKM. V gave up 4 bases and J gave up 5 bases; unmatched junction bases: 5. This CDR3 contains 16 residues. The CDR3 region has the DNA TGTGCCAGCAGTTCCTGGACTAGCGGGGGGGCTGAGACCCAGTACTTC. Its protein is CASSSWTSGGAETQYF.

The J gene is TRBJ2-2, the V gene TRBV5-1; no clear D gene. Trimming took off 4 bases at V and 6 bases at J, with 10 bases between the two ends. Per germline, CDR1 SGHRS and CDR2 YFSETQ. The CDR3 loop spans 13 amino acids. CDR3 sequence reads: CASSPDIAGELFF. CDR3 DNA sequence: TGCGCCAGCAGCCCCGACATCGCCGGGGAGCTGTTTTTT. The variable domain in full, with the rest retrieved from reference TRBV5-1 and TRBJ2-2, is KAGVTQTPRYLIKTRGQQVTLSCSPISGHRSVSWYQQTPGQGLQFLFEYFSETQRNKGNFPGRFSGRQFSNSRSEMNVSTLELGDSALYLCASSPDIAGELFFGEGSRLTVL.

This CDR3 reads CASSPGQVYTEAFF. The CDR3 DNA reads TGCGCCAGCAGTCCCGGACAGGTTTACACTGAAGCTTTCTTT. The rearrangement links TRBV23-1 to TRBJ1-1; 7 nucleotides align to TRBD1. TRBV23-1 is labeled an ORF, and its function is uncertain. The CDR3 consists of 14 residues. V shed 4 bases, J shed 3 bases, and the junction held 5 bases outside the gene matches.

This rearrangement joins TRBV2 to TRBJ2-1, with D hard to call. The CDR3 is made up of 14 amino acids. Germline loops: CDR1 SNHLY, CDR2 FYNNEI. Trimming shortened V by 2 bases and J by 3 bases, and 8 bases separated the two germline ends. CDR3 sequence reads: CASSENLFYNEQFF. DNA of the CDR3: TGTGCCAGCAGTGAAAACTTATTCTACAATGAGCAGTTCTTC.

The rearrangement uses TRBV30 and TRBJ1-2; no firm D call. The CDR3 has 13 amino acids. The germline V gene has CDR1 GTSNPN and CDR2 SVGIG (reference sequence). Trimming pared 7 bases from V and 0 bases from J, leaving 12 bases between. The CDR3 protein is CAYSSGANYGYTF. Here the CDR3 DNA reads TGTGCCTACTCTAGCGGGGCTAACTATGGCTACACCTTC.